This TCR beta chain was profiled in a study of cytomegalovirus exposure and HLA in healthy donors. Study-wide results and limits: It was confirmed in vitro that a few of the CMV-associated chains were specific for CMV antigens. Later analysis demonstrated an association between a missense DCLRE1C variant and TCR beta V- and J-gene trimming.

Regarding this clone: Antigen specificity is unknown.

The PCR was carried out with 60 Vbeta primers and 13 Jbeta primers. In the source study's methods: An analysis that came later counted roughly 80 million unique TCR beta chains, 10 million to 11 million shared. TCRdb's table, derived via immunoSEQ multiplex PCR, lists solely in-frame clones and lacks some. V, J and clone size were drawn from that table, and D and trimming were deduced from the DNA. The table includes 150,000 to 200,000 clones, around 79% detected once. CDR1 is SEHNR and CDR2 is FQNEAQ in the germline V gene (reference sequence). V dropped 5 bases and J dropped 2; count of bases not matched to a gene: 4. The CDR3 is made up of 14 amino acids.

This clonotype was obtained from a woman aged 50 to 65 in good health and CMV-seronegative. The chain is built from TRBV7-9 and TRBJ1-2; 8 positions agree with TRBD1. Source material: PBMCs. The CDR3 coding sequence is TGTGCCAGCAGCGAAAGACAGGGGAACTATGGCTACACCTTC. Amino acids: CASSERQGNYGYTF.